Below, 10 T cell receptor beta chains from the same sample are listed, as sequenced in a study of blood T cell repertoires in COVID-19. Measured with immunoSEQ multiplex PCR; TCRdb has only the in-frame clones, and not every one. The sample contains approximately 310,000 clones, approximately 85% of which appear only once. Sequenced material: PBMCs or T cells enriched from blood (not recorded which). Receptors were obtained from a young man who had recovered from COVID-19.

This chain uses TRBV28 with TRBJ1-2, with 8 bases lining up with TRBD1. CDR3 length equals 12 residues. V shed 8 bases, J shed 4 bases, and the junction held 3 bases outside the gene matches. Germline V CDR1 and CDR2: MDHEN, SYDVKM. The CDR3 DNA reads as TGTGCCAGCTCCACAGGGGGCTATGGCTACACCTTC. Its protein is CASSTGGYGYTF.

CDR3 coding DNA: TGTGCCAGTTTTCCCCTCGGCAGGGCGAACACTGAAGCTTTCTTT. This gives the protein CASFPLGRANTEAFF. The rearrangement links TRBV19 to TRBJ1-1; D may be TRBD1 (5 bases). V lost 8 bases and J 1 base, leaving 17 bases between the germline ends. The CDR3 runs to 15 residues. Germline CDR1 reads LNHDA; CDR2 reads SQIVND (reference sequence).

J is TRBJ1-6 and V is TRBV7-6, with 7 bases matching TRBD1. The J segment lost 13 bases and the V segment lost 0 bases, leaving 0 bases of the junction unmatched. This CDR3 comprises 12 residues. Germline assignment: CDR1 SGHVS and CDR2 FNYEAQ. The CDR3, as DNA: TGTGCCAGCAGCTTAGCGACAGGGCCCCTCCACTTT. Protein: CASSLATGPLHF. Filled out from reference TRBV7-6 and TRBJ1-6, the complete variable domain reads GAGVSQSPRYKVTKRGQDVALRCDPISGHVSLYWYRQALGQGPEFLTYFNYEAQQDKSGLPNDRFSAERPEGSISTLTIQRTEQRDSAMYRCASSLATGPLHFGNGTRLTVT.

This rearrangement joins TRBV7-3 to TRBJ2-1; 10 bases map to TRBD2. The ends lost 0 bases at V and 4 bases at J; junction bases unmatched: 0. The CDR3 runs to 15 residues. Germline V CDR1 and CDR2: SGHTA, FQGTGA. CDR3 nucleotide sequence: TGTGCCAGCAGCTTAACTAGCGGGGGGTACAATGAGCAGTTCTTC. It encodes CASSLTSGGYNEQFF.

The J gene is TRBJ1-6, the V gene TRBV7-9; 9 nucleotides line up with TRBD1. This CDR3 is built from 12 residues. Germline V CDR1 and CDR2: SEHNR, FQNEAQ (reference sequence). V lost 9 bases and J lost 7; bases outside the gene matches: 1. CDR3 sequence: CASGTGNSPLHF. The CDR3 coding sequence is TGTGCCAGTGGGACAGGGAATTCACCCCTCCACTTT.

This clone was seen just once. CDR3: CASSLAGGTGGQETQYF. As DNA, the CDR3 is TGTGCCAGCAGCTTAGCGGGCGGGACAGGGGGCCAAGAGACCCAGTACTTC. The V call is TRBV7-6, the J call TRBJ2-5; 11 positions match TRBD1. V gave up 0 bases and J gave up 1 base; unmatched junction bases: 4. CDR3 length equals 17 residues. Germline V gene data show CDR1 as SGHVS and CDR2 as FNYEAQ.

This clone showed up just a few times. This chain connects TRBV7-8 to TRBJ2-1; D unclear. CDR1 is SGHVS, CDR2 FQNEAQ, per germline. V was shortened by 5 bases and J by 7 bases, with 12 bases between the two germline ends. The CDR3 contains 13 residues. In nucleotides, the CDR3 is TGTGCCAGCAGCCGGCCCGAAACTAATGAGCAGTTCTTC. Translated: CASSRPETNEQFF.

V is TRBV29-1 and J is TRBJ2-3; D not certain. V was trimmed by 5 bases and J by 0 bases, leaving 6 bases between them. The CDR3 extends over 12 amino acids. Germline loops: CDR1 SQVTM, CDR2 ANQGSEA. CDR3 nucleotides: TGCAGCGTTCTGGAGAGCACAGATACGCAGTATTTT. Its protein product is CSVLESTDTQYF.

This clone was detected a few times. This sequence joins TRBV9 and TRBJ2-2; D call uncertain. With 1 base removed from V and 3 bases from J, the gap between germline ends came to 13 bases. Germline loops: CDR1 SGDLS, CDR2 YYNGEE. CDR3 length: 16 amino acids. CDR3 nucleotide sequence: TGTGCCAGCAGCGTATCATTCGTAAGCTACACCGGGGAGCTGTTTTTT. As protein: CASSVSFVSYTGELFF.

This clone was seen just once. The chain has TRBV7-2 and TRBJ2-1; D is undetermined. V lost 1 base and J lost 13, with 14 bases in between. CDR1 is SGHTA and CDR2 is FQGNSA in the germline V gene. This CDR3 has 13 residues. CDR3 sequence (DNA): TGTGCCAGCAGCTTAGAGGCGGCTGCGGTCCAGTTCTTC. It translates to CASSLEAAAVQFF.